Below, 5 T cell receptor beta chains from the same sample are listed, as sequenced in a study of long-term antiretroviral therapy in people with HIV (dated by TCRdb to between 2021 and 2024). Sequencing of the TRB variable region was done with the immunoSEQ hsTCRB v3.0 assay at survey level resolution. TCRdb provides this immuneACCESS table in a form limited to in-frame rearrangements. Some clones are lacking; in checked studies, under half of them reflect an unresolved V gene, and why the rest are absent is not known. Within this sample are 25,000 to 30,000 clones, with 84% of them counted one time only. About 6.6% of the sample belongs to the ten largest clones. Sequenced material: unsorted PBMCs, taken 0.4 years after starting antiretroviral therapy. These receptors came from a man younger than 35 with HIV.

A single count supports this clone. The gene calls are TRBV19 and TRBJ1-6, with 7 bases lining up with TRBD1. The CDR3 spans 14 residues. V was clipped by 8 bases and J by 15 bases; unmatched bases: 16. Germline V gene lookup returns CDR1 LNHDA and CDR2 SQIVND (reference sequence). CDR3 DNA sequence: TGTGCCAGTGGACTGACAGGGACCGACGGGATCCTCCACTTT. Translated: CASGLTGTDGILHF.

A single count supports this clone. The chain has TRBV28 and TRBJ1-3, with D unresolved. Germline V gene data show CDR1 as MDHEN and CDR2 as SYDVKM. V lost 2 bases and J 2 bases, leaving 7 bases between the germline ends. This CDR3 region has 14 residues. Here the CDR3 DNA reads TGTGCCAGCAGTTTAGTGGACCCTGGAAACACCATATATTTT. This gives the protein CASSLVDPGNTIYF.

The gene calls are TRBV6-5 and TRBJ2-1; D unclear. The CDR3 runs 12 residues. Germline V gene lookup returns CDR1 MNHEY and CDR2 SVGAGI. Trimming took off 4 bases at V and 10 bases at J, with 11 bases between the two ends. Written as DNA, the CDR3 is TGTGCCAGCAGTTTCTACAAAACGGAGCAGTTCTTC. Its translation: CASSFYKTEQFF.

CDR3 region: CAGRRGLAGVVYEQYF. The CDR3 DNA reads as TGTGCCGGGCGCCGGGGACTAGCGGGAGTAGTCTACGAGCAGTACTTC. The V call is TRBV2, the J call TRBJ2-7; 14 bases are a match to TRBD2. V gave up 11 bases and J gave up 3 bases; unmatched junction bases: 12. The CDR3 runs to 16 residues. Germline V gene sequence: CDR1 SNHLY, CDR2 FYNNEI.

The chain uses TRBV4-2 and TRBJ1-4; D is uncertain. The length of the CDR3 is 11 residues. Looked up from germline, CDR1 is LGHNA and CDR2 is YNFKEQ. Trimming cost V 2 bases and J 11 bases, with 6 bases left between them. CDR3 DNA sequence: TGTGCCAGCAGCCAATTTTCCAAACTGTTTTTT. Its translation: CASSQFSKLFF.